The 26 T cell receptor beta chains given below trace back to one sample, sequenced in a study of blood T cell repertoires in COVID-19. Sequenced by immunoSEQ multiplex PCR; TCRdb stores in-frame clones only, minus some. In the table there are roughly 430,000 clones, roughly 88% of which are singletons. The sequencing sample was made of PBMCs or T cells enriched from blood (not recorded which). The source of these receptors is a woman aged 40-49 years with acute COVID-19.

The chain links TRBV12-3 or TRBV12-4 to TRBJ2-7; 9 bases are a match to TRBD1. V was clipped by 5 bases and J by 7 bases; unmatched bases: 3. The CDR3 sequence is 12 residues long. Here the CDR3 DNA reads TGTGCCAGCAGTACAGGGGGCATGGAGCAGTACTTC. Protein: CASSTGGMEQYF.

V usage is TRBV15 and J usage is TRBJ1-3, with D unresolved. This CDR3 is built from 15 residues. The germline CDR1 and CDR2 sequences are LNHNV and YYDKDF (reference sequence). Trimming pared 0 bases from V and 4 bases from J, leaving 10 bases between. The CDR3 bases are TGTGCCACCAGCAGAGATTTCGGCAGGGGAAACACCATATATTTT. Translated: CATSRDFGRGNTIYF. Looking up the rest from reference TRBV15 and TRBJ1-3 gives the full variable domain: DAMVIQNPRYQVTQFGKPVTLSCSQTLNHNVMYWYQQKSSQAPKLLFHYYDKDFNNEADTPDNFQSRRPNTSFCFLDIRSPGLGDTAMYLCATSRDFGRGNTIYFGEGSWLTVV.

V and J are TRBV3-1 (or the pseudogene TRBV3-2) and TRBJ2-5; TRBD1 matches at 9 bases. J lost 3 bases, V lost 4 bases, and 3 bases had no gene match. Per germline, CDR1 LGHDT and CDR2 YNNKEL (reference sequence). This CDR3 has 14 amino acids. CDR3 coding DNA: TGTGCCAGCAGCCTGCGGACAGGGGAAGAGACCCAGTACTTC. It yields the protein CASSLRTGEETQYF.

The gene calls are TRBV5-1 and TRBJ2-7; 12 bases align to TRBD2. The trim removed 3 bases at V and 6 bases at J, leaving 1 base unmatched. The V gene's germline CDR1 is SGHRS and CDR2 YFSETQ. This CDR3 is built from 13 residues. The CDR3 region is CASSSGLAGEQYF. Written as DNA, the CDR3 is TGCGCCAGCAGCTCGGGACTAGCGGGCGAGCAGTACTTC. Using reference TRBV5-1 and TRBJ2-7 for the parts outside the CDR3, the full variable domain is KAGVTQTPRYLIKTRGQQVTLSCSPISGHRSVSWYQQTPGQGLQFLFEYFSETQRNKGNFPGRFSGRQFSNSRSEMNVSTLELGDSALYLCASSSGLAGEQYFGPGTRLTVT.

J is TRBJ1-1 and V is TRBV5-1; D is perhaps TRBD1 (6 bases). Germline V lookup: CDR1 SGHRS, CDR2 YFSETQ. The germline V and J ends were trimmed by 4 bases and 1 base, with 14 bases remaining between them. The CDR3 consists of 15 residues. CDR3 bases: TGCGCCAGCAGCGCGGAGGACAGCCGGAACACTGAAGCTTTCTTT. It encodes CASSAEDSRNTEAFF.

The genes are TRBV18 and TRBJ1-5; D may be TRBD1 (5 bases). Germline lookup yields CDR1 KGHSH and CDR2 LQKENI. The CDR3 is made up of 14 amino acids. The germline V and J ends were trimmed by 5 bases and 1 base, with 9 bases remaining between them. The CDR3 DNA reads as TGTGCCAGCTCATCCCAGGGAAGCAATCAGCCCCAGCATTTT. Translated: CASSSQGSNQPQHF.

This sequence joins TRBV5-4 and TRBJ2-3; 14 bases align to TRBD2. V gave up 3 bases and J gave up 6 bases; unmatched junction bases: 6. The CDR3 sequence is 16 residues long. Per germline, CDR1 SGHNT and CDR2 YYREEE (reference sequence). The chain's CDR3 is CASSWGLAGAGDTQYF. The CDR3 DNA sequence: TGTGCCAGCAGCTGGGGACTAGCGGGGGCGGGGGATACGCAGTATTTT.

V usage is TRBV18 and J usage is TRBJ2-5; TRBD2 might be the D (5 bases). CDR3 size: 14 residues. The germline V gene encodes CDR1 KGHSH and CDR2 LQKENI. Between the trimmed V and J ends, which lost 1 base and 5 bases, there was a span of 11 bases. The CDR3 bases are TGTGCCAGCTCACCACTTCCCAGGACTGAGACCCAGTACTTC. Its protein is CASSPLPRTETQYF. The full variable domain, its missing parts supplied by reference TRBV18 and TRBJ2-5, is NAGVMQNPRHLVRRRGQEARLRCSPMKGHSHVYWYRQLPEEGLKFMVYLQKENIIDESGMPKERFSAEFPKEGPSILRIQQVVRGDSAAYFCASSPLPRTETQYFGPGTRLLVL.

For the CDR3, the DNA is TGCGCCAGCAGCCTCCGGGACAACCAAGAGACCCAGTACTTC. Its protein is CASSLRDNQETQYF. The chain joins TRBV5-1 to TRBJ2-5; perhaps TRBD1 as D (6 bases). The V end was cut by 4 bases, the J end by 0 bases, with 10 bases between. This CDR3 has 14 amino acids. Germline CDR1 and CDR2: SGHRS and YFSETQ.

This sequence joins TRBV29-1 and TRBJ2-2, with TRBD2 identical over 9 bases. J was trimmed by 6 bases and V by 4 bases; bases with no gene match: 3. The CDR3 consists of 13 residues. Germline CDR1 reads SQVTM; CDR2 reads ANQGSEA. As DNA, the CDR3 is TGCAGCGTTGTTGGCGGGGGGGCCGGGGAGCTGTTTTTT. This gives the protein CSVVGGGAGELFF.

The chain employs TRBV27 and TRBJ1-2; D gene ambiguous. This CDR3 region has 14 residues. Trimming cost V 2 bases and J 8 bases, with 15 bases left between them. In germline, CDR1 is MNHEY, CDR2 SMNVEV (reference sequence). CDR3 DNA: TGTGCCAGCAGTTTAATCTGGGCAGGTAGAGGCTACACCTTC. Protein: CASSLIWAGRGYTF.

A word on this clone: The sample holds other DNA sequences that translate to the same CDR3. This chain uses TRBV19 with TRBJ1-6, with D uncertain. The CDR3 length is 13 residues. V lost 0 bases to trimming and J lost 8 bases, with 5 bases between them. Germline CDR1 reads LNHDA; CDR2 reads SQIVND (reference sequence). In nucleotides, the CDR3 is TGTGCCAGTAGTATAGACCGGGATTCACCCCTCCACTTT. Translation gives CASSIDRDSPLHF.

The chain couples TRBV5-1 to TRBJ2-3; 12 positions match TRBD1. The CDR3 has 18 amino acids. V shed 2 bases and J 0 bases; nucleotides not matched to a gene: 7. Germline CDR1 SGHRS, CDR2 YFSETQ. The CDR3 DNA sequence: TGCGCCAGCAGCTTAGGGACAGGGGGCAAGGTGAGCACAGATACGCAGTATTTT. It codes for CASSLGTGGKVSTDTQYF.

The chain uses TRBV5-1 and TRBJ2-3; 9 bases fit TRBD1. Per the germline V gene, CDR1 is SGHRS and CDR2 is YFSETQ. The CDR3 covers 16 residues. The V gene end was trimmed by 0 bases and the J gene end by 1 base; junction bases not matched to a gene: 3. The CDR3 DNA reads TGCGCCAGCAGCTTGGACAGGGGGCCGGGCACAGATACGCAGTATTTT. Translation: CASSLDRGPGTDTQYF.

The rearrangement uses TRBV5-1 and TRBJ1-2; the D is unclear. V lost 4 bases to trimming and J lost 8 bases, with 18 bases between them. CDR1 SGHRS and CDR2 YFSETQ come from the germline V gene. The CDR3 spans 14 residues. CDR3 sequence (DNA): TGCGCCAGCAGCCCCACCGCGGGGTCGGACGGCTACACCTTC. Translation gives CASSPTAGSDGYTF. The whole variable domain, remainder taken from reference TRBV5-1 and TRBJ1-2, is KAGVTQTPRYLIKTRGQQVTLSCSPISGHRSVSWYQQTPGQGLQFLFEYFSETQRNKGNFPGRFSGRQFSNSRSEMNVSTLELGDSALYLCASSPTAGSDGYTFGSGTRLTVV.

The rearrangement joins TRBV25-1 to TRBJ1-1; 7 bases fit TRBD1. The CDR3 loop spans 14 amino acids. V gave up 5 bases and J gave up 4 bases; unmatched junction bases: 7. Germline lookup yields CDR1 MGHDK and CDR2 SYGVNS. The CDR3: CASSRENRGTEAFF. The CDR3 DNA is TGTGCCAGCAGTCGGGAGAACAGGGGCACTGAAGCTTTCTTT.

The chain carries TRBV5-6 and TRBJ2-5; maybe TRBD2 (5 bases). CDR1 SGHDT and CDR2 YYEEEE come from the germline V gene. The CDR3 runs 15 residues. Trimming took off 1 base at V and 5 bases at J, with 15 bases between the two ends. The CDR3 protein is CASSLRRSQGETQYF. The DNA for the CDR3 is TGTGCCAGCAGCTTGCGGAGGAGTCAAGGGGAGACCCAGTACTTC.

V and J are TRBV5-6 and TRBJ1-3, with no clear D. Deletions cut 0 bases from V and 1 base from J, with 14 bases between. The CDR3 length is 17 residues. Germline CDR1 is SGHDT and CDR2 is YYEEEE. Here the CDR3 DNA reads TGTGCCAGCAGCTTGGGGGCAGCGGCTGGATCTGGAAACACCATATATTTT. This encodes CASSLGAAAGSGNTIYF.

The V call is TRBV19, the J call TRBJ1-4; 7 bases align to TRBD1. This CDR3 region has 15 residues. Germline V lookup: CDR1 LNHDA, CDR2 SQIVND (reference sequence). The V segment lost 6 bases and the J segment 4 bases; nucleotides outside the gene matches: 8. CDR3 sequence reads: CASRGTGALNEKLFF. The CDR3, as DNA: TGTGCCAGTAGGGGCACAGGGGCCCTTAATGAAAAACTGTTTTTT.

The chain carries TRBV27 and TRBJ2-5, with 14 bases fitting TRBD2. The CDR3 length is 18 residues. V lost 4 bases to trimming and J lost 0 bases; unmatched junction nucleotides: 7. The germline V gene encodes CDR1 MNHEY and CDR2 SMNVEV (reference sequence). The CDR3 nucleotides are TGTGCCAGCAGTTACCCGGGACTAGCGGGGGCTCACCAAGAGACCCAGTACTTC. Translating gives CASSYPGLAGAHQETQYF.

CDR3: CASSQDPGRTEAFF. CDR3 nucleotides: TGCGCCAGCAGCCAAGATCCGGGTCGGACTGAAGCTTTCTTT. This chain connects TRBV4-1 to TRBJ1-1; D is undetermined. The CDR3 is 14 amino acids. Germline V CDR1 and CDR2: MGHRA, YSYEKL. Trimming took 0 bases from V and 5 from J, leaving 10 bases between them.

This chain joins TRBV6-1 and TRBJ1-5; perhaps TRBD1 as D (5 bases). V shed 2 bases and J shed 3 bases, with 23 bases lying between them. Germline V lookup: CDR1 MNHNS, CDR2 SASEGT. The CDR3 loop spans 19 amino acids. CDR3 DNA: TGTGCCAGCAGTGAATACGCCCAGGAGGGGTCGTTGGACAATCAGCCCCAGCATTTT. Amino acids: CASSEYAQEGSLDNQPQHF.

V gene TRBV10-3 combines with J gene TRBJ2-2; D is possibly TRBD2 (6 bases). Germline CDR1 and CDR2: ENHRY and SYGVKD. V lost 9 bases and J 4 bases, leaving 9 bases between the germline ends. CDR3 length equals 12 residues. CDR3 loop: CAIGGVTGELFF. CDR3 bases: TGTGCCATTGGAGGGGTCACCGGGGAGCTGTTTTTT.

This chain connects TRBV3-1 (or the pseudogene TRBV3-2) to TRBJ2-7; D uncertain. The V gene lost 1 base and the J gene lost 3 bases, with 7 bases spanning the gap. The CDR3 has 13 amino acids. CDR1 and CDR2 (germline): LGHDT, YNNKEL (reference sequence). The CDR3 coding sequence is TGTGCCAGCAGCCAAGCTTTAAACTACGAGCAGTACTTC. Encoded protein: CASSQALNYEQYF.

The sample holds one count of this clone. The chain has TRBV30 and TRBJ1-5; the match to TRBD1 covers 10 bases. Germline loops: CDR1 GTSNPN, CDR2 SVGIG (reference sequence). The CDR3 is made up of 13 amino acids. Trimming took 1 base from V and 11 from J; bases not matched to a gene: 5. CDR3 bases: TGTGCCTGGAGTGGACAGGGGGCGGGGGCCCAGCATTTT. It yields the protein CAWSGQGAGAQHF.

The rearrangement links TRBV5-6 to TRBJ2-1, with 9 bases aligning to TRBD2. The V segment lost 0 bases and the J segment 4 bases; nucleotides outside the gene matches: 5. The CDR3 totals 16 residues. Germline CDR1 SGHDT, CDR2 YYEEEE. The CDR3 protein is CASSLDLAGRYNEQFF. CDR3 nucleotide sequence: TGTGCCAGCAGCTTGGACCTAGCGGGGAGATACAATGAGCAGTTCTTC.